This entry describes one T cell receptor (beta chain). Profiled with immunoSEQ multiplex PCR; TCRdb holds only in-frame clones, not every one. The data contain more than 150,000 clones, roughly 92% of them singletons. The germline CDR1 and CDR2 sequences are MNHEY and SVGAGI. CDR3 size: 14 residues. Trimming took 5 bases from V and 4 from J, leaving 14 bases between them. The source of the sample is a study of T cell responses to AZD1222 COVID-19 vaccine. The chain has TRBV6-5 and TRBJ1-1; D is unclear. This sequence originates from an adult who received the AZD1222 COVID-19 vaccine. The sample in question was peripheral blood, obtained 28 days after the second AZD1222 dose. The CDR3 nucleotides are TGTGCCAGCAGTCATCAAGTCGGGCCCACTGAAGCTTTCTTT. Amino acid sequence: CASSHQVGPTEAFF.